A selection of T cell receptor beta chains follows, all from one sample in a study of shared clonotypes between healthy human individuals. Measured with immunoSEQ multiplex PCR; TCRdb has only the in-frame clones, and not every one. The sample includes millions of clones, 90% to 95% seen only once; the top ten take more than 1.5%. The sample comprised naive CD8+ T cells from PBMCs. The receptors shown here come from a man between 18 and 29 years old in good health. Some clones in this sample may be carry-over from other donors' samples. The CDR3 runs from the conserved cysteine through the conserved F or W. The D gene is left open where the match is weak. A clone size is listed for some rows: how often the clone was seen (once, few, many), or a class if it is expanded.

j_call v_call d_call clone_size cdr3_aa cdr3_nt
TRBJ2-7 TRBV5-1 TRBD2 - CASSLAGLAGIGEQYF TGCGCCAGCAGCTTGGCTGGGCTAGCGGGAATTGGCGAGCAGTACTTC
TRBJ1-1 TRBV9 - - CASSVGQQNMNTEAFF TGTGCCAGCAGCGTAGGACAGCAGAATATGAACACTGAAGCTTTCTTT
TRBJ2-1 TRBV14 - - CASSQSRRDWIDNEQFF TGTGCCAGCAGCCAATCCCGTAGGGACTGGATTGACAATGAGCAGTTCTTC
TRBJ2-1 TRBV28 - - CASPHPQRRSYNEQFF TGTGCCAGCCCACACCCCCAGCGCCGATCCTACAATGAGCAGTTCTTC
TRBJ1-4 TRBV5-8 TRBD1 - CASRKGQGVRNEKLFF TGTGCCAGCAGGAAGGGACAGGGGGTTCGGAATGAAAAACTGTTTTTT
TRBJ1-2 TRBV29-1 TRBD1 - CSVLGGGFGGYTF TGCAGCGTCCTCGGAGGGGGCTTCGGTGGCTACACCTTC
TRBJ2-7 TRBV5-4 - - CASSLSGYEQYF TGTGCCAGCAGCCTTAGCGGCTACGAGCAGTACTTC
TRBJ2-7 TRBV4-3 - - CASSQAPGPSYEQYF TGCGCCAGCAGCCAAGCCCCGGGGCCGTCCTACGAGCAGTACTTC
TRBJ2-5 TRBV7-2 TRBD2 - CASNEGAGLAEETQYF TGTGCCAGCAACGAGGGGGCGGGACTAGCGGAAGAGACCCAGTACTTC
TRBJ2-1 TRBV5-6 - - CASSKGRIIGTEQFF TGTGCCAGCAGCAAGGGTCGTATAATCGGTACTGAGCAGTTCTTC
TRBJ2-3 TRBV7-9 TRBD1 - CASRFPGQGFPDTQYF TGTGCCAGCAGGTTCCCGGGACAGGGTTTTCCAGATACGCAGTATTTT
TRBJ1-5 TRBV30 - - CAWSPLDNQPQHF TGTGCCTGGAGCCCACTTGACAATCAGCCCCAGCATTTT
TRBJ2-3 TRBV5-1 - - CASSLSTDTQYF TGCGCCAGCAGCTTAAGCACAGATACGCAGTATTTT
TRBJ2-7 TRBV5-1 TRBD1 - CASSHRGQGVHEQYF TGCGCCAGCAGCCACCGGGGACAGGGGGTGCACGAGCAGTACTTC
TRBJ2-3 TRBV7-9 TRBD2 - CASSFSGGSQYF TGTGCCAGCAGCTTCAGCGGGGGGAGTCAGTATTTT
TRBJ2-7 TRBV27 - - CASSFGPIAYEQYF TGTGCCAGCAGTTTTGGCCCGATTGCCTACGAGCAGTACTTC
TRBJ2-2 TRBV15 - - CATSRDARPGELFF TGTGCCACCAGCAGAGATGCTAGACCCGGGGAGCTGTTTTTT
TRBJ2-3 TRBV5-8 TRBD2 - CASSLGTRPDTQYF TGTGCCAGCAGCTTGGGGACTAGACCAGATACGCAGTATTTT
TRBJ2-7 TRBV4-2 TRBD2 once CASSWELADYEQYF TGTGCCAGCAGCTGGGAGCTAGCGGACTACGAGCAGTACTTC
TRBJ2-1 TRBV27 TRBD2 - CASTHGTSGNNEQFF TGTGCCAGCACTCACGGGACTAGCGGAAACAATGAGCAGTTCTTC
TRBJ1-3 TRBV5-4 - - CASSLTSGNTIYF TGTGCCAGCAGTCTTACCTCAGGAAACACCATATATTTT
TRBJ2-4 TRBV27 - - CASSSLTLLGVAKNIQYF TGTGCCAGCAGTTCCTTAACTCTATTAGGAGTAGCCAAAAACATTCAGTACTTC
TRBJ2-7 TRBV2 TRBD1 - CASSPGTGIIYEQYF TGTGCCAGCAGTCCCGGGACAGGGATAATATACGAGCAGTACTTC
TRBJ2-1 TRBV19 - - CASKGGADRHNEQFF TGTGCCAGTAAAGGAGGGGCTGACCGCCACAATGAGCAGTTCTTC
TRBJ1-1 TRBV28 TRBD1 - CATARQGSLGNTEAFF TGTGCCACCGCAAGACAGGGGAGTTTGGGGAACACTGAAGCTTTCTTT
TRBJ1-1 TRBV28 - - CASTPVGNVNTEAFF TGTGCCAGCACCCCGGTGGGGAACGTGAACACTGAAGCTTTCTTT
TRBJ1-1 TRBV28 - - CASSLRYGGFPEAFF TGTGCCAGCAGTTTACGGTATGGGGGTTTTCCTGAAGCTTTCTTT
TRBJ1-5 TRBV28 TRBD1 once CASSPGRGQFNQPQHF TGTGCCAGCAGCCCGGGTAGGGGACAGTTCAATCAGCCCCAGCATTTT
TRBJ2-1 TRBV5-5 - - CASSPGQGAYNEQFF TGTGCCAGCAGCCCGGGGCAGGGCGCCTACAATGAGCAGTTCTTC
TRBJ1-2 TRBV14 TRBD1 - CASSQAAWPGGFYGYTF TGTGCCAGCAGCCAAGCTGCCTGGCCAGGGGGCTTCTATGGCTACACCTTC
TRBJ1-1 TRBV15 TRBD1 few CATSTLTGGGVVYTEAFF TGTGCCACCAGCACGCTAACAGGGGGCGGAGTGGTGTACACTGAAGCTTTCTTT
TRBJ2-2 TRBV29-1 - - CSVVPGLSTGELFF TGCAGCGTTGTACCGGGACTTTCAACCGGGGAGCTGTTTTTT
TRBJ2-1 TRBV9 - - CASSPIPYSSYNEQFF TGTGCCAGCAGCCCTATTCCGTACAGCTCCTACAATGAGCAGTTCTTC
TRBJ1-2 TRBV27 - - CASSYGGNYGYTF TGTGCCAGCAGTTACGGGGGTAACTATGGCTACACCTTC
TRBJ1-1 TRBV29-1 - - CSVEEAGILNTEAFF TGCAGCGTTGAAGAGGCAGGAATATTGAACACTGAAGCTTTCTTT
TRBJ2-1 TRBV4-1 - - CASSRAEFGNEQFF TGCGCCAGCAGCCGGGCTGAATTTGGGAATGAGCAGTTCTTC
TRBJ2-7 TRBV11-2 TRBD2 - CASSAPGRDLYEQYF TGTGCCAGCAGCGCCCCCGGGAGGGACCTCTACGAGCAGTACTTC
TRBJ1-1 TRBV19 TRBD1 - CASHPGTGDRVKTEAFF TGTGCCAGCCACCCCGGGACAGGGGACCGAGTGAAGACTGAAGCTTTCTTT
TRBJ2-7 TRBV7-9 TRBD2 - CASSGPSGRFYEQYF TGTGCCAGCAGCGGACCTAGCGGGAGGTTCTACGAGCAGTACTTC
TRBJ1-2 TRBV28 TRBD1 - CASSLSDRVGGYTF TGTGCCAGCAGTTTATCCGACAGGGTCGGCGGCTACACCTTC
TRBJ1-5 TRBV7-2 - - CASSPVGLLNQPQHF TGTGCCAGCAGCCCCGTGGGACTCCTCAATCAGCCCCAGCATTTT
TRBJ1-1 TRBV7-3 - - CASSLEFNTEAFF TGTGCCAGCAGCTTAGAGTTTAACACTGAAGCTTTCTTT
TRBJ2-1 TRBV29-1 - - CSGPGRSYNEQFF TGCAGTGGTCCGGGGAGGTCCTACAATGAGCAGTTCTTC
TRBJ2-6 TRBV7-9 - - CASSIGTVISGANVLTF TGTGCCAGCAGCATCGGGACGGTTATCTCTGGGGCCAACGTCCTGACTTTC
TRBJ2-7 TRBV7-9 - once CASSPRDRDSYEQYF TGTGCCAGCAGCCCGCGGGACCGAGACTCCTACGAGCAGTACTTC
TRBJ1-3 TRBV4-1 TRBD1 - CASSPQGGTVSGNTIYF TGCGCCAGCAGCCCTCAGGGGGGAACCGTCTCTGGAAACACCATATATTTT
TRBJ2-1 TRBV7-8 - once CASKYRDSSNEQFF TGTGCCAGCAAATACCGGGACTCTTCCAATGAGCAGTTCTTC
TRBJ2-7 TRBV4-3 TRBD1 - CASSSGTGGYEQYF TGCGCCAGCAGCTCTGGGACAGGGGGCTACGAGCAGTACTTC
TRBJ2-5 TRBV7-3 - once CASSSNPRGDWQETQYF TGTGCCAGCAGCTCCAACCCCAGGGGTGACTGGCAAGAGACCCAGTACTTC
TRBJ2-7 TRBV7-2 - - CASSQKGVFGPSYEQYF TGTGCCAGCAGCCAAAAGGGAGTCTTTGGTCCCTCCTACGAGCAGTACTTC
TRBJ1-1 TRBV6-5 - few CASSYSGVGTEAFF TGTGCCAGCAGTTACAGTGGGGTAGGCACTGAAGCTTTCTTT
TRBJ1-1 TRBV7-9 - - CASSSAGLTEAFF TGTGCCAGCAGCTCCGCAGGGCTCACTGAAGCTTTCTTT
TRBJ2-7 TRBV5-6 TRBD2 - CASRPWTSGVAEQYF TGTGCCAGCAGACCCTGGACTAGCGGCGTCGCGGAGCAGTACTTC